This TCR beta chain appears in the sequencing data of a study of blood T cell repertoires in COVID-19. Study background: The origin of the acute and convalescent COVID-19 samples was the United States, Italy and Spain. Nucleic acid was either cDNA or gDNA, and it came from T cells, B-cell-depleted T cells, or PBMCs.

The age range of participants was about 18 to 95 years, with residence in about 25 US areas. In the original processing: Estimation of nucleated cell counts was performed using reference gene primer amplification. Here immunoSEQ multiplex PCR was the method, and the copy in TCRdb shows in-frame clones only, minus some. V, J and clone size reflect that table, while D and trimming were determined from the DNA. In the table there are fewer than 500,000 clones, around 90% of which are singletons. CDR3 length: 19 residues. This sequence joins TRBV12-2 and TRBJ1-5. TRBV12-2 is a listed pseudogene. Sequenced: PBMCs or T cells enriched from blood (not recorded which). This TCR came from a woman younger than 30 with acute COVID-19. The CDR3 region is CASRLTCGDPRMLNQPQHF. As DNA, the CDR3 is TGTGCAAGTCGCTTAACCTGCGGGGACCCGCGAATGCTCAATCAGCCCCAGCATTTT.